A selection of T cell receptor beta chains follows, all from one sample in a study of vaccination effects on CD4 cells after COVID-19. Clones were read by immunoSEQ multiplex PCR, and TCRdb kept only the in-frame ones, dropping some. Altogether about 27,000 clones are present, about 80% being singletons, with the ten largest covering over 1.1%. For these receptors, no antigen is known. The material sequenced was CD4+ T cells from PBMCs cultured with HCoV-NL63 spike peptides, taken after COVID-19 vaccination. These receptors all stem from a human donor who received a COVID-19 vaccine. Some clones in this sample may be carry-over from other donors' samples. The CDR3 runs from the conserved cysteine through the conserved F or W. D genes are given only for firm matches. For some rows the clone size is stated as once, few or many, or as a class when expanded; others skip it.

NA	TRBV28	NA	TRBJ2-1	16	TGTGCCAGCAGTTTACCGGGGCGAAGCTCCTACAATGAGCAGTTCTTC	CASSLPGRSSYNEQFF
TRBD1	TRBV7-8	few	TRBJ1-2	16	TGTGCCAGCAGCCCATGGGGACAGCTATCTAACTATGGCTACACCTTC	CASSPWGQLSNYGYTF
TRBD1	TRBV6-5	NA	TRBJ1-1	14	TGTGCCAGCAGTTACGACAGGGGAGGGACTGAAGCTTTCTTT	CASSYDRGGTEAFF
TRBD1	TRBV24-1	NA	TRBJ2-1	15	TGTGCCACCAGTGCGTATGGACAGGCCACCGATGAGCAGTTCTTC	CATSAYGQATDEQFF
TRBD1	TRBV3-1/TRBV3-2	NA	TRBJ1-1	15	TGTGCCAGCAGCCAAGCCGGGACAGGGACTACTGAAGCTTTCTTT	CASSQAGTGTTEAFF
TRBD1	TRBV6-6	NA	TRBJ1-6	15	TGTGCCAGCAGTCCCCGGACAGGGATAAATTCACCCCTCCACTTT	CASSPRTGINSPLHF
TRBD1	TRBV6-5	NA	TRBJ1-2	12	TGTGCCAGCCGGGACAGATGGTATGGCTACACCTTC	CASRDRWYGYTF
TRBD2	TRBV28	NA	TRBJ2-7	17	TGTGCCAGCACCCTACACCTTGGGACTAGCGGAACCTACGAGCAGTACTTC	CASTLHLGTSGTYEQYF
NA	TRBV24-1	NA	TRBJ2-2	12	TGTGCCACCAGTGACCGGACAGACGAGCTGTTTTTT	CATSDRTDELFF
TRBD1	TRBV16	NA	TRBJ1-4	12	TGTGCCAGCAGCCAATCGGGACAGGTGGTACTTTTT	CASSQSGQVVLF
TRBD1	TRBV18	NA	TRBJ1-3	15	TGTGCCAGCTCCCTAACCGGGACAGCTGGAAACACCATATATTTT	CASSLTGTAGNTIYF
NA	TRBV12-3/TRBV12-4	NA	TRBJ1-5	12	TGTGCCAGCAGTTCAGGGTATCAGCCCCAGCATTTT	CASSSGYQPQHF
NA	TRBV2	NA	TRBJ2-5	14	TGTGCCAGCAGTGTAGAATCGGGGGAGACCGCCACATACTTC	CASSVESGETATYF
NA	TRBV28	NA	TRBJ1-4	14	TGTGCCAGCAGCCCCGGGACGGTTATGGAAAAACTGTTTTTT	CASSPGTVMEKLFF
TRBD1	TRBV5-4	NA	TRBJ1-5	20	TGTGCCAGCAGCTTGGATGGCAGGGGGGTTATCGGATGGAGCAATCAGCCCCAGCATTTT	CASSLDGRGVIGWSNQPQHF
NA	TRBV30	NA	TRBJ1-2	13	TGTGCCTGCCCCCACAGGGCCCACTATGGCTACACCTTC	CACPHRAHYGYTF
NA	TRBV10-3	NA	TRBJ1-4	14	TGTGCCATCGGACAGACAGGCGGTAACGAAAAACTGTTTTTT	CAIGQTGGNEKLFF
NA	TRBV5-4	NA	TRBJ2-1	15	TGTGCCAGCAGCTTGGGAGTCAGCTCCTACAATGAGCAGTTCTTC	CASSLGVSSYNEQFF
NA	TRBV19	few	TRBJ1-6	13	TGTGCCAGAGACAATAGAACCAATTCACCCCTCCACTTT	CARDNRTNSPLHF
NA	TRBV24-1	NA	TRBJ2-2	14	TGTGCCACCAGTGATCGTCTTGCCCACCGGGAGCTGTTTTTT	CATSDRLAHRELFF
NA	TRBV5-6	NA	TRBJ1-1	14	TGTGCCAGCATCCATCGGGGGGGAGGCACTGAAGCTTTCTTT	CASIHRGGGTEAFF
NA	TRBV19	NA	TRBJ1-1	15	TGTGCCAGTATCACACCCTCTACCGGGAACACTGAAGCTTTCTTT	CASITPSTGNTEAFF
TRBD1	TRBV6-5	NA	TRBJ2-3	14	TGTGCCAGCAGAGGGGGGACAGGGCCCGATACGCAGTATTTT	CASRGGTGPDTQYF
NA	TRBV9	NA	TRBJ1-3	16	TGTGCCAGCAGCGTAGCTAGGGCAGGGGCGGGAAACACCATATATTTT	CASSVARAGAGNTIYF
NA	TRBV7-7	once	TRBJ2-3	13	TGTGCCAGCAGCTTAGATGTTGCAGATACGCAGTATTTT	CASSLDVADTQYF
TRBD1	TRBV4-1	NA	TRBJ1-2	15	TGCGCCAGCAGCCATCCGGACAGGGGGAACTATGGCTACACCTTC	CASSHPDRGNYGYTF
NA	TRBV5-6	NA	TRBJ1-5	15	TGTGCCAGCAGCTCGAGGGGGGGGAGCAATCAGCCCCAGCATTTT	CASSSRGGSNQPQHF
NA	TRBV30	NA	TRBJ1-1	13	TGTGCCGGGAACAGGGTGGTAAACACTGAAGCTTTCTTT	CAGNRVVNTEAFF
NA	TRBV7-3	NA	TRBJ1-1	13	TGTGCCAGCACCACTGTGGGGGGCACTGAAGCTTTCTTT	CASTTVGGTEAFF
NA	TRBV21-1	NA	TRBJ1-3	18	TGTGCCAGCAGTACTGACAAGCCTGCAGGGGGTCATGGAAACACCATATATTTT	CASSTDKPAGGHGNTIYF
TRBD1	TRBV6-5	once	TRBJ1-2	12	TGTGCCAGCCGAGGACAGGGCAATGGCTACACCTTC	CASRGQGNGYTF